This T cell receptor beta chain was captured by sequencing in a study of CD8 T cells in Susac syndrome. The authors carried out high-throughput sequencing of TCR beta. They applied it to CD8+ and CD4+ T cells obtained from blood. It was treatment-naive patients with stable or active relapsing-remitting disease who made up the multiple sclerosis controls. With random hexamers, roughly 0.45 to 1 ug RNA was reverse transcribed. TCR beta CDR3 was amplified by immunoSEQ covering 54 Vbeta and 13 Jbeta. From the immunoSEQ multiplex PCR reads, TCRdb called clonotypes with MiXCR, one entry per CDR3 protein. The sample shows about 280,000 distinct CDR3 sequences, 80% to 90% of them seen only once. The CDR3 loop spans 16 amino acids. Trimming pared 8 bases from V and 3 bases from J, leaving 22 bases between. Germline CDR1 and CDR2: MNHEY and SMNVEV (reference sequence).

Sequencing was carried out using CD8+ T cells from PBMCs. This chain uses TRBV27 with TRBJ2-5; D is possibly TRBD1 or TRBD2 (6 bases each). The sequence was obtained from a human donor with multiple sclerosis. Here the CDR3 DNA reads TGTGCCAGCGCCCCCAAGGGGGGCAGACCCAAAGAGACCCAGTACTTC. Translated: CASAPKGGRPKETQYF.